This T cell receptor (beta chain) derives from a study of a mutant IDH1 vaccine in newly diagnosed glioma. Study as a whole: Treated individuals were around 62% male and around 40% female, averaging 40.4 years of age. Those enrolled had earlier been treated with radiotherapy, temozolomide, or both, mostly both. Study observations and caveats: Immune responses arising from the vaccine appeared in around 92% of patients.

Germline lookup yields CDR1 SGHTA and CDR2 FQGNSA. The CDR3 length is 15 residues. Trimming pared 5 bases from V and 3 bases from J, leaving 11 bases between. Sample time point: baseline, week 1 (first vaccination visit). As to treatment: pre-vaccination baseline after standard-of-care therapy. Some clones are missing from TCRdb's copy, which holds only in-frame ones; the method was immunoSEQ multiplex PCR. The repertoire holds about 30,000 clones, with almost 85% as singletons. Regarding this clone: The antigen is undetermined.

The V and J genes are TRBV7-2 and TRBJ2-6; D may be TRBD1 (5 bases). This TCR came from a man younger than 40 with glioma. Sequencing used PBMCs, obtained from a glioma patient treated with radiotherapy, temozolomide or both. The CDR3 DNA reads TGTGCCAGCAGCCCACAGGTCTATGGGGCCAACGTCCTGACTTTC. Translation gives CASSPQVYGANVLTF.